This T cell receptor beta chain was captured by sequencing in a study of T cells in Graves' hyperthyroidism and ophthalmopathy (dated by TCRdb to the late 2010s). Notes on the research overall: Peripheral blood samples were taken at the time of initial diagnosis, prior to any treatment. Prospective prediction of ophthalmopathy was tested in an independent validation cohort consisting of under 20 hyperthyroidism patients and around 16 patients who later progressed to ophthalmopathy. The study also compared thyroid tissue and blood T-cell repertoires from five or six Graves' hyperthyroidism patients. To identify TCR V-J signatures that set the groups apart, the researchers used a discovery cohort of 100 patients, made up of 43 with Graves' ophthalmopathy and 57 with stable Graves' hyperthyroidism. The 90 to 100 discovery patients were randomly split 7:3 into training and test sets. Following sampling, methimazole starting at 30 mg daily was given to hyperthyroidism patients, and high-dose intravenous methylprednisolone was given to ophthalmopathy patients. TCR Vbeta CDR3 sequencing of some 140 peripheral blood samples (more than 40 ophthalmopathy, 75 hyperthyroidism and approximately 17 progressor patients) is reported in the paper. What the research found in general, with its limitations: In validation, progression to ophthalmopathy was predicted by the model with 70.59% sensitivity and nearly 75% specificity, a median of approximately 6.5 months before onset. No statistical method was used to set the sample size in advance, and investigators knew the group allocation. Ophthalmopathy was separated from stable hyperthyroidism by a 13 V-J signature model, with approximately 89% sensitivity and 81% to 82% specificity obtained in cross-validation and 80%/75% obtained in testing. Most expanded thyroid clonotypes (frequency above 0.001) were also found in blood, which suggests that blood repertoires may mirror thyroid immune responses.

This clonotype came up a few times. It lacks a known antigen. One base away there is no much larger clone; base qualities are not given. In the ophthalmopathy patients, disease was moderately to severely active, with a Clinical Activity Score of 3 or more, a NOSPECS grade of 4 or more, and a duration of less than 3 months. Patients with uncontrolled infections, other autoimmune diseases, pregnancy or lactation were excluded. Diagnoses were established on the basis of clinical symptoms, serum thyroxine and TRAb, thyroid ultrasound, and orbital computed tomography. PBMCs were separated from roughly 9.3 ml of fresh peripheral blood using Ficoll-Paque density gradient centrifugation. Total RNA was extracted using Trizol reagent, and RNA quality was assessed on an Agilent 2100 Bioanalyzer. Amplification of TCR beta CDR3 regions was carried out from RNA transcripts. A first-round RT-PCR of the TCR CDR3 used the HTBI primer set with the Qiagen OneStep RT-PCR kit. A second multiplex PCR round built the libraries, followed by size selection and purification. Paired-end sequencing of the libraries was performed with 100 bp reads on an Illumina HiSeq2000. Per the source publication's procedure: Raw data were processed with SOAPnuke, discarding reads with adapters, uncalled bases, mean Phred below 15, or no exact constant-primer or identifier match. COPE v1.2.5 was used to merge high-quality paired reads, and clonotypes were defined as unique nucleotide sequences. MiTCR v1.1 was used to align clonotypes to the IMGT TRBV, TRBD and TRBJ reference segments. The analysis included only V-J combinations with a frequency above 0.0001, which together covered around 99% of the repertoires. The TCS score was defined as the ratio of F50 (clonal expansion) to E x V (chaos), calculated using BLOSUM62-based TCRdist between CDR3 peptides within each V-J. Welch's t-statistics and random forest reduced around 510 V-J features to 13, which were used in a naive Bayes classifier (R e1071). TCRdb passed the public sequencing reads through fastp at Q25 and MiXCR, retaining productive beta sequences. Duplicate CDR3 protein sequences are folded into a single record with the most common DNA and genes. TCRdb's processing, not the authors' own work, is the source of the V and J calls. The sample includes about 520,000 distinct CDR3 sequences, with less than 25% observed a single time. Of the sample, about 11% is held by the ten largest clones.

V is reduced by 5 bases and J by 0 bases, leaving a spacing of 11 bases between them. The germline V gene provides CDR1 SGHAT and CDR2 FQNNGV. The CDR3, from cysteine to phenylalanine, totals 16 residues. Only the CDR3 DNA stays, 48 bases, in frame from base 1. Rearrangement joined TRBV11-2 to TRBJ2-6, with no D gene named confidently. The specimen sequenced was blood. This TCR was sampled from a woman in her thirties with Graves' ophthalmopathy. Here is the DNA: TGTGCCAGCAGCGGATGGAGCCACTCTGGGGCCAACGTCCTGACTTTC. It codes for CASSGWSHSGANVLTF.